This is a list of T cell receptor beta chains from one sample in a study of graft-versus-host responses after intestinal transplantation. TCRdb keeps only in-frame clones here, not all; method: immunoSEQ multiplex PCR. The sample carries some 45,000 clones, about 91% recorded once. The specimen was PBMCs, collected 524 days after transplant. Receptors originate from a human patient who received an intestinal transplant, so some T cells may come from the graft donor. CDR3s include the opening cysteine and the closing phenylalanine or tryptophan. A D gene is named only where the DNA matches it firmly. The size field is filled for only some rows; it gives once, few, many or a size class.

CDR3aa: CATSPGLAADEQFF; CDR3nt: TGTGCCACTTCCCCGGGACTAGCGGCAGATGAGCAGTTCTTC; v_gene: TRBV19; abundance: -; d_gene: TRBD2; j_gene: TRBJ2-1
CDR3aa: CASSESLLTSGRNEQFF; CDR3nt: TGTGCCAGCAGTGAATCCCTCCTAACTAGCGGGAGGAATGAGCAGTTCTTC; v_gene: TRBV2; abundance: -; d_gene: TRBD2; j_gene: TRBJ2-1
CDR3aa: CAWTTGEVSPLHF; CDR3nt: TGTGCCTGGACCACAGGGGAAGTTTCACCCCTCCACTTT; v_gene: TRBV30; abundance: -; d_gene: TRBD1; j_gene: TRBJ1-6
CDR3aa: CASSGWTGGSEAFF; CDR3nt: TGCGCCAGCAGTGGATGGACAGGGGGCTCTGAAGCTTTCTTT; v_gene: TRBV10-2; abundance: -; d_gene: TRBD1; j_gene: TRBJ1-1
CDR3aa: CASSLFGAGGAGELFF; CDR3nt: TGTGCCAGCAGCTTATTTGGTGCGGGAGGTGCCGGGGAGCTGTTTTTT; v_gene: TRBV7-9; abundance: -; d_gene: TRBD2; j_gene: TRBJ2-2
CDR3aa: CASSLTGGLETQYF; CDR3nt: TGTGCCAGCAGCTTAACAGGGGGCTTGGAGACCCAGTACTTC; v_gene: TRBV7-3; abundance: -; d_gene: TRBD1; j_gene: TRBJ2-5
CDR3aa: CAWSRDRRPNEKLFF; CDR3nt: TGTGCCTGGTCCCGGGACAGGCGGCCTAATGAAAAACTGTTTTTT; v_gene: TRBV30; abundance: -; d_gene: TRBD1; j_gene: TRBJ1-4
CDR3aa: CASSLGGSNYGYTF; CDR3nt: TGTGCCAGCAGTTTAGGGGGATCAAATTATGGCTACACCTTC; v_gene: TRBV28; abundance: -; d_gene: -; j_gene: TRBJ1-2
CDR3aa: CASSLVTRETQYF; CDR3nt: TGTGCCAGCAGCTTAGTTACCCGAGAGACCCAGTACTTC; v_gene: TRBV7-8; abundance: -; d_gene: -; j_gene: TRBJ2-5
CDR3aa: CASSIAGGYNEQFF; CDR3nt: TGTGCCAGCAGTATAGCGGGAGGTTACAATGAGCAGTTCTTC; v_gene: TRBV11-1; abundance: -; d_gene: TRBD2; j_gene: TRBJ2-1
CDR3aa: CASSKREGLGNEQFF; CDR3nt: TGTGCCAGCAGCAAGCGGGAGGGCCTCGGCAATGAGCAGTTCTTC; v_gene: TRBV7-6; abundance: -; d_gene: TRBD2; j_gene: TRBJ2-1
CDR3aa: CASSMGLADYNEQFF; CDR3nt: TGTGCCAGCAGCATGGGGCTAGCGGACTACAATGAGCAGTTCTTC; v_gene: TRBV7-3; abundance: -; d_gene: TRBD2; j_gene: TRBJ2-1
CDR3aa: CASSFVAGNEQYF; CDR3nt: TGTGCCAGCAGTTTCGTTGCGGGCAACGAGCAGTACTTC; v_gene: TRBV28; abundance: -; d_gene: -; j_gene: TRBJ2-7
CDR3aa: CASSPRGYYGYTF; CDR3nt: TGTGCCAGCAGCCCCAGGGGGTACTATGGCTACACCTTC; v_gene: TRBV25-1; abundance: -; d_gene: TRBD1; j_gene: TRBJ1-2
CDR3aa: CASSPSTDTQYF; CDR3nt: TGTGCCAGTAGTCCCTCCACAGATACGCAGTATTTT; v_gene: TRBV19; abundance: -; d_gene: -; j_gene: TRBJ2-3
CDR3aa: CASSFDRGTGGEETQYF; CDR3nt: TGTGCCAGCAGTTTCGACCGCGGGACAGGGGGTGAAGAGACCCAGTACTTC; v_gene: TRBV28; abundance: -; d_gene: TRBD1; j_gene: TRBJ2-5
CDR3aa: CASSILPGTSNVLTF; CDR3nt: TGTGCCAGTAGTATTCTTCCCGGGACATCCAACGTCCTGACTTTC; v_gene: TRBV19; abundance: once; d_gene: -; j_gene: TRBJ2-6
CDR3aa: CASSLLTGYEQYF; CDR3nt: TGTGCCAGCAGCCTTTTGACAGGCTACGAGCAGTACTTC; v_gene: TRBV11-1; abundance: -; d_gene: -; j_gene: TRBJ2-7
CDR3aa: CASSESMNGFSGNTIYF; CDR3nt: TGCGCCAGCAGTGAGTCGATGAACGGCTTCTCTGGAAACACCATATATTTT; v_gene: TRBV10-2; abundance: -; d_gene: -; j_gene: TRBJ1-3
CDR3aa: CASSLAGEGYTEAFF; CDR3nt: TGTGCCAGCAGCTTAGCAGGGGAGGGTTACACTGAAGCTTTCTTT; v_gene: TRBV28; abundance: -; d_gene: -; j_gene: TRBJ1-1
CDR3aa: CASSLGAGLEKLFF; CDR3nt: TGCGCCAGCAGCTTGGGGGCAGGGCTTGAAAAACTGTTTTTT; v_gene: TRBV5-1; abundance: once; d_gene: -; j_gene: TRBJ1-4
CDR3aa: CASSSDLGPGELFF; CDR3nt: TGCGCCAGCAGTTCGGACTTGGGTCCCGGGGAGCTGTTTTTT; v_gene: TRBV5-1; abundance: once; d_gene: -; j_gene: TRBJ2-2
CDR3aa: CASRGTGELFF; CDR3nt: TGTGCCAGCCGTGGGACCGGGGAGCTGTTTTTT; v_gene: TRBV7-2; abundance: -; d_gene: -; j_gene: TRBJ2-2
CDR3aa: CASSLAAGISFYGYTF; CDR3nt: TGTGCCAGCAGTTTAGCGGCAGGCATTTCTTTCTATGGCTACACCTTC; v_gene: TRBV27; abundance: -; d_gene: -; j_gene: TRBJ1-2
CDR3aa: CASSVGLAGVMNTGELFF; CDR3nt: TGTGCCAGCAGCGTAGGACTAGCGGGAGTAATGAACACCGGGGAGCTGTTTTTT; v_gene: TRBV9; abundance: -; d_gene: TRBD2; j_gene: TRBJ2-2
CDR3aa: CASSLRGREGFGTDTQYF; CDR3nt: TGTGCCAGCAGCTTAAGGGGACGGGAGGGATTTGGCACAGATACGCAGTATTTT; v_gene: TRBV7-3; abundance: -; d_gene: TRBD2; j_gene: TRBJ2-3